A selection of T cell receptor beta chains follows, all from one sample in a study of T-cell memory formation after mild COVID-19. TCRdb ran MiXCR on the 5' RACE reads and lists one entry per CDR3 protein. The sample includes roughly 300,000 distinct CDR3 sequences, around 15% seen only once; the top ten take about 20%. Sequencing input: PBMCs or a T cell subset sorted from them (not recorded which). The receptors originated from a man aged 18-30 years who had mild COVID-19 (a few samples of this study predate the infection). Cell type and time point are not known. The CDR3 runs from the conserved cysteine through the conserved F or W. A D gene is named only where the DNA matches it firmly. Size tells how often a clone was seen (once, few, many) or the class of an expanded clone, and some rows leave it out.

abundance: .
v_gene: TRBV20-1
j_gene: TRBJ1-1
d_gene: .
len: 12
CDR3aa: CSASSSGTEAFF
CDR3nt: TGCAGTGCTAGTTCGTCAGGGACTGAAGCTTTCTTT

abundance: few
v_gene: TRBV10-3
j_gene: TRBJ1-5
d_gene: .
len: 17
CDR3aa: CAISDPFRAKSNQPQHF
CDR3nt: TGTGCCATCAGTGATCCGTTCAGGGCGAAGAGCAATCAGCCCCAGCATTTT

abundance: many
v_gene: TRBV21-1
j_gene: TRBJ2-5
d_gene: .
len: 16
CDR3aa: CASSKVSRGGLETQYF
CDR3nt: TGTGCCAGCAGCAAAGTTAGCAGGGGAGGCTTGGAGACCCAGTACTTC

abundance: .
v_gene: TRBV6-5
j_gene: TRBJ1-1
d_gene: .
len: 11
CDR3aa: CASSSAIEAFF
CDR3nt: TGTGCCAGCAGCTCGGCGATTGAAGCTTTCTTT

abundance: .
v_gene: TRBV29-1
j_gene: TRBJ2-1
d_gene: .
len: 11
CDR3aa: CSVGSGGEQFF
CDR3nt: TGCAGCGTTGGAAGCGGAGGCGAGCAGTTCTTC

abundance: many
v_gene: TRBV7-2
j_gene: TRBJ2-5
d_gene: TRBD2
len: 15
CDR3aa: CASSLLAGGLETQYF
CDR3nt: TGTGCCAGCAGCTTACTAGCGGGGGGGCTAGAGACCCAGTACTTC

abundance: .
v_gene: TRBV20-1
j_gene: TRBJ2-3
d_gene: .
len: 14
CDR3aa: CSAGKQGNADTQYF
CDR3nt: TGCAGTGCTGGTAAACAGGGAAATGCAGATACGCAGTATTTT

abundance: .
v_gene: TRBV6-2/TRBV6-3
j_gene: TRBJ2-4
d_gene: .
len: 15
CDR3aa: CASSYSIGAKNIQYF
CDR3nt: TGTGCCAGCAGTTACTCGATAGGAGCCAAAAACATTCAGTACTTC

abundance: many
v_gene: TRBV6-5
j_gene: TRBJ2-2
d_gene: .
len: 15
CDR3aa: CASSKTVANTGELFF
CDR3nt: TGTGCCAGCAGCAAGACAGTTGCGAACACCGGGGAGCTGTTTTTT

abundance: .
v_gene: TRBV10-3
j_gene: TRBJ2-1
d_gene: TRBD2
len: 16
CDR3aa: CAISESWGGGPNEQFF
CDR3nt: TGTGCCATCAGTGAGTCGTGGGGCGGGGGGCCTAATGAGCAGTTCTTC

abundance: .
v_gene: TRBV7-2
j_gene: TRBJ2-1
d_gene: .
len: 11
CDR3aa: CASSPQYEQFF
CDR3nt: TGTGCCAGCAGCCCACAGTATGAGCAGTTCTTC

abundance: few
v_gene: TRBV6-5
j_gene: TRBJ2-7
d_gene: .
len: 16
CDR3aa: CASSYRGAPATYEQYF
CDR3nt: TGTGCCAGCAGTTATCGGGGGGCCCCCGCAACCTACGAGCAGTACTTC

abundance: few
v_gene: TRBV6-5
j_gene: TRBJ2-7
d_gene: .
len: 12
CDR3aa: CASRRDTYEQYF
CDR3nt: TGTGCCAGCAGAAGGGACACCTACGAGCAGTACTTC

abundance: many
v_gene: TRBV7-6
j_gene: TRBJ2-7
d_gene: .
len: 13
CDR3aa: CASSSTTGYEQYF
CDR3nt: TGTGCCAGCAGCTCCACAACAGGCTACGAGCAGTACTTC

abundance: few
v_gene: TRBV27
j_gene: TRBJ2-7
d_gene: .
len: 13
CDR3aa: CASSTPLLYEQYF
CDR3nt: TGTGCCAGCAGTACCCCCCTCCTCTACGAGCAGTACTTC

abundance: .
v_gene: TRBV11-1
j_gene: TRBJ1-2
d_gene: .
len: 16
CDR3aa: CASSSRGDSANYGYTF
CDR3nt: TGTGCCAGCAGTTCCAGGGGCGACTCAGCTAACTATGGCTACACCTTC

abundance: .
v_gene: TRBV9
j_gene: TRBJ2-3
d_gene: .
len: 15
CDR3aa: CASSVVGRGPDTQYF
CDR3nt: TGTGCCAGCAGCGTAGTGGGGAGGGGGCCAGATACGCAGTATTTT

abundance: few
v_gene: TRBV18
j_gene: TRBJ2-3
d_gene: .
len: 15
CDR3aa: CASSRPAGDTDTQYF
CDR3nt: TGTGCCAGCTCTCGACCGGCCGGTGACACAGATACGCAGTATTTT

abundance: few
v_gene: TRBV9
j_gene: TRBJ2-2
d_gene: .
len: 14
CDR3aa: CASSVVPDTGELFF
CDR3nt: TGTGCCAGCAGCGTAGTACCGGACACCGGGGAGCTGTTTTTT

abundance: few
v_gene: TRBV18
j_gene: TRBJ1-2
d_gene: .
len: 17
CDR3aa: CASSPPIRGRAVGGYTF
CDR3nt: TGTGCCAGCTCACCACCGATCAGGGGAAGAGCGGTTGGCGGCTACACCTTC

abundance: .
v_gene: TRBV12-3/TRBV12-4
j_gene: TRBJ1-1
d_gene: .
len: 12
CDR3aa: CASSPSQRGAFF
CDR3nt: TGTGCCAGCAGTCCCAGCCAGAGAGGAGCTTTCTTT

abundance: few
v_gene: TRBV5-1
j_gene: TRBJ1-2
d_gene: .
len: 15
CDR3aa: CASSSEVGTNYGYTF
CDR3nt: TGCGCCAGCAGCTCGGAAGTTGGGACTAACTATGGCTACACCTTC

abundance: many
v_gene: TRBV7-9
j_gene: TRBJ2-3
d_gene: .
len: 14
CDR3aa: CASSLAHGTDTQYF
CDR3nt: TGTGCCAGCAGCTTAGCACACGGCACAGATACGCAGTATTTT

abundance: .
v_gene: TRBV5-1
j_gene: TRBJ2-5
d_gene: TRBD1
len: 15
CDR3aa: CASSLDGQGIETQYF
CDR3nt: TGCGCCAGCAGCTTAGATGGACAGGGAATAGAGACCCAGTACTTC

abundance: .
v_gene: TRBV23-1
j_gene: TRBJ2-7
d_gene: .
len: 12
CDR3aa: CASSRAHYEQYF
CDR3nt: TGCGCCAGCAGTCGGGCACACTACGAGCAGTACTTC

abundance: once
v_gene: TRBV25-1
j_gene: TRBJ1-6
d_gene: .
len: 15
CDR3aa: CASSESEGWNSPLHF
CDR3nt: TGTGCCAGCAGTGAATCAGAGGGTTGGAATTCACCCCTCCACTTT

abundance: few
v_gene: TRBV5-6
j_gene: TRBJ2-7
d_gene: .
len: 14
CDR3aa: CASSSGGTGYEQYF
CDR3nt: TGTGCCAGCAGCTCCGGTGGGACTGGCTACGAGCAGTACTTC

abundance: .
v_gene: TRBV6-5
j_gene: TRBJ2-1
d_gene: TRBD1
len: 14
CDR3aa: CASSRDSNYNEQFF
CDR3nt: TGTGCCAGCTCCCGGGACAGCAACTACAATGAGCAGTTCTTC

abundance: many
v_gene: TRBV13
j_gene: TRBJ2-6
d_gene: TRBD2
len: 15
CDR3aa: CASSALTSGANVLTF
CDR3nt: TGTGCCAGCAGCGCCCTGACTAGCGGGGCCAACGTCCTGACTTTC

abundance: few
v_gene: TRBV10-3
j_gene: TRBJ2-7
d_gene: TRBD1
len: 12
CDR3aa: CAISRTGYEQYF
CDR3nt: TGTGCCATCAGCAGGACAGGGTACGAGCAGTACTTC

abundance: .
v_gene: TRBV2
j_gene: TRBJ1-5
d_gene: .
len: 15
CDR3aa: CASCCLGRSNQPQHF
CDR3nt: TGTGCCAGCTGCTGTCTGGGCAGAAGCAATCAGCCCCAGCATTTT

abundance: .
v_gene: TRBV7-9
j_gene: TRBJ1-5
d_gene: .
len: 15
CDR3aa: CASSLDAAHNQPQHF
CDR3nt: TGTGCCAGCAGCTTAGATGCGGCCCACAATCAGCCCCAGCATTTT

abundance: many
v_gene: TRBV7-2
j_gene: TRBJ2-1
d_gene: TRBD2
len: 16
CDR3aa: CASSSSGGALVSGQFF
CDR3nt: TGTGCCAGCAGCTCTAGCGGGGGGGCCCTTGTGAGCGGGCAGTTCTTC

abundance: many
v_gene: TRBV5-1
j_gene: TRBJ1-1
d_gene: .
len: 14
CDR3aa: CASSLNNLNTEAFF
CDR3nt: TGCGCCAGCAGCTTGAACAACCTGAACACTGAAGCTTTCTTT

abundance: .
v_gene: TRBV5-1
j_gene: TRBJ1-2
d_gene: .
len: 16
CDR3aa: CASSLLWPAQVYGYTF
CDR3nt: TGCGCCAGCAGCTTGTTATGGCCTGCCCAAGTCTATGGCTACACCTTC

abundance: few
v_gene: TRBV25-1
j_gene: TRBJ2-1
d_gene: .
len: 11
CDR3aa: CASSESLTQFF
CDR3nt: TGTGCCAGCAGTGAAAGCCTCACACAGTTCTTC

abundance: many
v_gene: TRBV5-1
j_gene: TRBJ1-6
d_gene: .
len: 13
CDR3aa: CASSPTDNSPLHF
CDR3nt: TGCGCCAGCAGCCCGACTGATAATTCACCCCTCCACTTT

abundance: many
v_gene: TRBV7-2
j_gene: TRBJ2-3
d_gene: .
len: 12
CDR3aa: CASSGATDTQYF
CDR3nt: TGTGCCAGCTCCGGGGCGACAGATACGCAGTATTTT

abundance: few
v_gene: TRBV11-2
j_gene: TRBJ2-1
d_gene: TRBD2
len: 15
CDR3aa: CASSSLAGDNNEQFF
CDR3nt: TGTGCCAGCAGCTCCCTAGCGGGGGACAACAATGAGCAGTTCTTC

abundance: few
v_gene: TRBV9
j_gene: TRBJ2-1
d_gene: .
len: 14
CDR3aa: CASSVEGAWNEQFF
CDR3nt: TGTGCCAGCAGCGTAGAGGGCGCATGGAATGAGCAGTTCTTC

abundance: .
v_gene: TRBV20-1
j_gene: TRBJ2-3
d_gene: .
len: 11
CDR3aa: CSARGAYTQYF
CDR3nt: TGCAGTGCTAGAGGCGCTTATACGCAGTATTTT

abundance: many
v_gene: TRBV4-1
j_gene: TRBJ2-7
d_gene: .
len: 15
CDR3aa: CASSQDPGASYEQYF
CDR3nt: TGCGCCAGCAGCCAAGATCCCGGGGCATCCTACGAGCAGTACTTC

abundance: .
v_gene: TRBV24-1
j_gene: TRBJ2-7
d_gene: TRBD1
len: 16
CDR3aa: CATSDPIGQGYYEQYF
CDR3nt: TGTGCCACCAGTGATCCTATAGGACAGGGCTACTACGAGCAGTACTTC

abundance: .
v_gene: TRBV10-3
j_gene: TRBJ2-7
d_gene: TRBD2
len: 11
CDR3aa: CASGGGSEQYF
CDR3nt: TGTGCAAGCGGGGGGGGCAGCGAGCAGTACTTC

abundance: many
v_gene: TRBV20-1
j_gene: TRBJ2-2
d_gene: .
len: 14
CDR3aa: CSARDPKMTGELFF
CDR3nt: TGCAGTGCTAGAGACCCGAAGATGACCGGGGAGCTGTTTTTT

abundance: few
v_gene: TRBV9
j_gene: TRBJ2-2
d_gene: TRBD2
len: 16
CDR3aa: CASSVGSGGMAGELFF
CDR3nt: TGTGCCAGCAGCGTAGGTAGCGGGGGTATGGCCGGGGAGCTGTTTTTT

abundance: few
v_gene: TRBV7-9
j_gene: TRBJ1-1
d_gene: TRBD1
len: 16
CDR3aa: CASSDGQGGLNTEAFF
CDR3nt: TGTGCCAGCAGCGATGGACAGGGGGGCCTGAACACTGAAGCTTTCTTT

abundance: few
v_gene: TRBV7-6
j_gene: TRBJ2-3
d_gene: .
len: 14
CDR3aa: CASSSREQKDTQYF
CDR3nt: TGTGCCAGCAGCTCCCGGGAACAGAAAGATACGCAGTATTTT

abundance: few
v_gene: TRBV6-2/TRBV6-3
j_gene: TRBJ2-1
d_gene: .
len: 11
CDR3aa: CASSSETRIFF
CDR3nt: TGTGCCAGCAGTTCGGAGACTAGGATTTTCTTC

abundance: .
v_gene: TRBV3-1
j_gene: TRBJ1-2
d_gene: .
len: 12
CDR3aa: CASSQDAAGYTF
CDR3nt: TGTGCCAGCAGCCAAGATGCGGCTGGCTACACCTTC

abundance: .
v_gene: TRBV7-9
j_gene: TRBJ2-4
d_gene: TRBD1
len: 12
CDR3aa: CASSSGQFIQYF
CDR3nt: TGTGCCAGCAGCTCGGGACAGTTTATTCAGTACTTC

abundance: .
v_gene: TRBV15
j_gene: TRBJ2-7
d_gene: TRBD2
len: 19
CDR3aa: CATSRDRASGGLSSYEQYF
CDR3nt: TGTGCCACCAGCAGAGATCGGGCTAGCGGGGGGTTAAGCTCCTACGAGCAGTACTTC